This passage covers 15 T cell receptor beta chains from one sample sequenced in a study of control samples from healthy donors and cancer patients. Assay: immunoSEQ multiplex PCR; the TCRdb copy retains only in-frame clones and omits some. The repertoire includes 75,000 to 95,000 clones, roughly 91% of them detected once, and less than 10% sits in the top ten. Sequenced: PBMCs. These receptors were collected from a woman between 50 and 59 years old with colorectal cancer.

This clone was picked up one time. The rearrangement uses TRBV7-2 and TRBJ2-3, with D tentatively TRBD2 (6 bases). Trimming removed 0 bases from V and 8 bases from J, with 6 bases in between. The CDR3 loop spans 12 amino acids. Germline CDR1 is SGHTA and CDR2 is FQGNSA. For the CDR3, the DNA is TGTGCCAGCAGCTTAGCGGGGGGTACGCAGTATTTT. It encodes CASSLAGGTQYF. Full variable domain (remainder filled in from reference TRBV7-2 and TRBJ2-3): GAGVSQSPSNKVTEKGKDVELRCDPISGHTALYWYRQSLGQGLEFLIYFQGNSAPDKSGLPSDRFSAERTGGSVSTLTIQRTQQEDSAVYLCASSLAGGTQYFGPGTRLTVL.

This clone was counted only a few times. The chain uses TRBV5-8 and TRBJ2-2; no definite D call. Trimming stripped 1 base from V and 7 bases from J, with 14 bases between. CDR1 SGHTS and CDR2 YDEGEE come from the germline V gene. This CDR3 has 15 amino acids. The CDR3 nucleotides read TGTGCCAGCAGCTTGCCCGTGGAAGGACGCGGGGAGCTGTTTTTT. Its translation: CASSLPVEGRGELFF.

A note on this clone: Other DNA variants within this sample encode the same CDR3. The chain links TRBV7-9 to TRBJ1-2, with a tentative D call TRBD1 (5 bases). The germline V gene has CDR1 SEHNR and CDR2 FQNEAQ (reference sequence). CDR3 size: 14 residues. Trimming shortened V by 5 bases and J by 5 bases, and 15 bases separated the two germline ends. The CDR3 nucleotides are TGTGCCAGCAGCCCGCCCCAGGGAAATTATGGCTACACCTTC. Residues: CASSPPQGNYGYTF. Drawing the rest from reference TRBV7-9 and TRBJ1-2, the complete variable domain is DTGVSQNPRHKITKRGQNVTFRCDPISEHNRLYWYRQTLGQGPEFLTYFQNEAQLEKSRLLSDRFSAERPKGSFSTLEIQRTEQGDSAMYLCASSPPQGNYGYTFGSGTRLTVV.

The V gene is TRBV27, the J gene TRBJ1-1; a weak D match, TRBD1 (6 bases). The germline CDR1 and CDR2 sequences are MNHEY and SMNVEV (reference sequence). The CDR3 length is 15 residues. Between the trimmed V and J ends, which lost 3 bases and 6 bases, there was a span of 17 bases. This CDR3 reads CASSLFGGPVSEAFF. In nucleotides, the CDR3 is TGTGCCAGCAGTTTGTTTGGGGGGCCGGTGTCTGAAGCTTTCTTT.

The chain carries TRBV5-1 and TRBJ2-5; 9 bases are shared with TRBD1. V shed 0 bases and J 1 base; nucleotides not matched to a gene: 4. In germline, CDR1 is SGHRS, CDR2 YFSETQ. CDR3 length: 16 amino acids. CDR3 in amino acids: CASSLVPTGGQETQYF. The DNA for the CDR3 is TGCGCCAGCAGCTTGGTCCCGACAGGGGGCCAAGAGACCCAGTACTTC.

In DNA, the CDR3 is TGTGCCAGCAGCCCTGGACAGGGTGATCAGCCCCAGCATTTT. This translates into CASSPGQGDQPQHF. The chain links TRBV28 to TRBJ1-5; 8 bases align to TRBD1. V was clipped by 6 bases and J by 5 bases; unmatched bases: 6. Germline CDR1 is MDHEN and CDR2 is SYDVKM. This CDR3 comprises 14 residues.

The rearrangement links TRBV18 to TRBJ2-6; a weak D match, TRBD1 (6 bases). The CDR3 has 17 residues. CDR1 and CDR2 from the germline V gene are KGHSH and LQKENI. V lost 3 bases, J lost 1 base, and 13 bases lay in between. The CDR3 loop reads CASSPTGMPSGANVLTF. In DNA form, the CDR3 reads TGTGCCAGCTCACCGACAGGTATGCCTTCTGGGGCCAACGTCCTGACTTTC.

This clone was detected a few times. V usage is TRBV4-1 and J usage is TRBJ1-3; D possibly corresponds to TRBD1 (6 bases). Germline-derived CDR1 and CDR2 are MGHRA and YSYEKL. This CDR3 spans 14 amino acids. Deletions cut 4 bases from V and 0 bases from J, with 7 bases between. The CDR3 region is CASSPQGSGNTIYF. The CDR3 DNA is TGCGCCAGCAGCCCACAGGGCTCTGGAAACACCATATATTTT.

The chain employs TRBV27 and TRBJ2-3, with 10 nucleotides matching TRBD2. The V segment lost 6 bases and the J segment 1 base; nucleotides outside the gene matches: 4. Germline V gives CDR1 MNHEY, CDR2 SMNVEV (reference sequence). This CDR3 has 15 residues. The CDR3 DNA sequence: TGTGCCAGCAGCCTAGGGACTAGCGGCACAGATACGCAGTATTTT. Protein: CASSLGTSGTDTQYF.

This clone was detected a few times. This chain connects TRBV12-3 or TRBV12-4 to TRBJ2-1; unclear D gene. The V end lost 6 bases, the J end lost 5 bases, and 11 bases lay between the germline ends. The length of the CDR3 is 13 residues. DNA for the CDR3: TGTGCCAGCAGCCCCGTGGCAAACAATGAGCAGTTCTTC. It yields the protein CASSPVANNEQFF.

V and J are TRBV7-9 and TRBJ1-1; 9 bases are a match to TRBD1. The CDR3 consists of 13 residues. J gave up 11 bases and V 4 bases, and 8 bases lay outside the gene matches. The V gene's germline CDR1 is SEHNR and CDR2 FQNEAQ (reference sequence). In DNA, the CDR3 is TGTGCCAGCAGCTCTAACAGGGGGCGGAGTGCTTTCTTT. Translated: CASSSNRGRSAFF.

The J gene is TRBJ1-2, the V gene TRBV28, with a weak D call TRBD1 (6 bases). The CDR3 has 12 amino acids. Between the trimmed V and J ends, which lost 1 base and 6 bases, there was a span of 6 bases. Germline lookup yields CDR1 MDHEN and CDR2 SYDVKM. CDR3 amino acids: CASSLSGDGYTF. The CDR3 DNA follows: TGTGCCAGCAGTTTATCAGGGGATGGCTACACCTTC.

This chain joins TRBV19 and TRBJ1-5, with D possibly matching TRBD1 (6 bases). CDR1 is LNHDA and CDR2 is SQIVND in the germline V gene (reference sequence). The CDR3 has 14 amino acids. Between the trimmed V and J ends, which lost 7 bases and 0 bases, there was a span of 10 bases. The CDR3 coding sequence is TGTGCCAGTACGTGGGGACATAGCAATCAGCCCCAGCATTTT. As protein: CASTWGHSNQPQHF.

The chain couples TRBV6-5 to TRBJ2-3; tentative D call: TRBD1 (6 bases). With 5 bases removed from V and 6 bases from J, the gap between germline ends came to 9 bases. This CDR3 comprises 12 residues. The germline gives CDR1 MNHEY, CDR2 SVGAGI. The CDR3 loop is CASSHRVDTQYF. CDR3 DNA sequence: TGTGCCAGCAGTCACAGGGTGGATACGCAGTATTTT.

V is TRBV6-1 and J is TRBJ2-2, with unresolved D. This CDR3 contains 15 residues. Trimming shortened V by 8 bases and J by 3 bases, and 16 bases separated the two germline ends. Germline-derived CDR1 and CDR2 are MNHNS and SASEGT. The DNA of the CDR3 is TGTGCCAGCGATTCATCGGGCGACGACACCGGGGAGCTGTTTTTT. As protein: CASDSSGDDTGELFF.